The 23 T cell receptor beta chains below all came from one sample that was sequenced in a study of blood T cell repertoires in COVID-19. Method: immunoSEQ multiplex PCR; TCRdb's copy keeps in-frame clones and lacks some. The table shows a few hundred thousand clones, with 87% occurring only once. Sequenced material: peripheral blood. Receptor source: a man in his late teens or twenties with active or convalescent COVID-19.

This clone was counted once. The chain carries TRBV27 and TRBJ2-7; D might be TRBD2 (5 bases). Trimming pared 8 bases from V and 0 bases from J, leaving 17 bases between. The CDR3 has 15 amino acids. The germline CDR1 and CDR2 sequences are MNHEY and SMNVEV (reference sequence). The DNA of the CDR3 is TGTGCCAGCGGCGGAGGAGGTGCGAGCTCCTACGAGCAGTACTTC. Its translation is CASGGGGASSYEQYF.

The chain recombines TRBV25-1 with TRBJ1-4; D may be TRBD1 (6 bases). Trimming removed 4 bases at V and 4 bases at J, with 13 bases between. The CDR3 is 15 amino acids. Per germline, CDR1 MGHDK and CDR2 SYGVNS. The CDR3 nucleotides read TGTGCCAGCAGTGGAGGGGGGAGGGGTAATGAAAAACTGTTTTTT. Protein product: CASSGGGRGNEKLFF.

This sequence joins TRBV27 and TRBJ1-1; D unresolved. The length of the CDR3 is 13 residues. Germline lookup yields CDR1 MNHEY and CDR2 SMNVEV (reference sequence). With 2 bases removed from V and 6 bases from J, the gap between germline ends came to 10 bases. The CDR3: CASSLEGEAEAFF. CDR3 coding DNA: TGTGCCAGCAGTTTAGAGGGAGAAGCTGAAGCTTTCTTT.

CDR3 bases: TGCAGTGCTAGTGTTGCGGGGATGTCCTACAATGAGCAGTTCTTC. Protein sequence: CSASVAGMSYNEQFF. The rearrangement links TRBV20-1 to TRBJ2-1; possibly TRBD2 for D (6 bases). V was shortened by 3 bases and J by 1 base, with 13 bases between the two germline ends. Germline V lookup: CDR1 DFQATT, CDR2 SNEGSKA (reference sequence). CDR3 length: 15 residues.

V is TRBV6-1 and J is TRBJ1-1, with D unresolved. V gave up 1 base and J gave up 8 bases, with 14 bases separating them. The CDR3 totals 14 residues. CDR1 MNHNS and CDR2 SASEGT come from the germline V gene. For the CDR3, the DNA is TGTGCCAGCAGTGAAGTCCCTGACGGGGAAGAAGCTTTCTTT. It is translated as CASSEVPDGEEAFF.

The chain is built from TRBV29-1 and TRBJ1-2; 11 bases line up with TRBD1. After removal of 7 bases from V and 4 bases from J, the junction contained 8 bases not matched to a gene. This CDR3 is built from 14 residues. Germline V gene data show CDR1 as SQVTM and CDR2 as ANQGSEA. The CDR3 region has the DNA TGCAGCGCCGGACAGGGGGCGGCAAGCTATGGCTACACCTTC. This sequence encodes CSAGQGAASYGYTF.

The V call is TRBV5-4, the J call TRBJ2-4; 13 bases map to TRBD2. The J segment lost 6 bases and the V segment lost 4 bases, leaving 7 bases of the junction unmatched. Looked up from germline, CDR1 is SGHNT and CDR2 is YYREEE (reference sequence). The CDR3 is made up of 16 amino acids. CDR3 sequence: CASSNDRTSGGNIQYF. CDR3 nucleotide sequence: TGTGCCAGCAGCAACGATCGGACTAGCGGGGGAAACATTCAGTACTTC.

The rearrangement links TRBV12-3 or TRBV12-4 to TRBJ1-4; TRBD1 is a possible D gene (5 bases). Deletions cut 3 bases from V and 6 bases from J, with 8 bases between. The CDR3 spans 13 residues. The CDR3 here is CASSFQGYEKLFF. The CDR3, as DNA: TGTGCCAGCAGTTTCCAGGGTTATGAAAAACTGTTTTTT.

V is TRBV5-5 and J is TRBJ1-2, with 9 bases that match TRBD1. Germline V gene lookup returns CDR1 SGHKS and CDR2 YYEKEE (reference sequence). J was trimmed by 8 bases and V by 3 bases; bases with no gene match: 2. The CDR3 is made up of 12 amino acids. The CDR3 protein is CASSWGQGGYTF. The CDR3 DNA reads TGTGCCAGCAGCTGGGGACAGGGCGGCTACACCTTC.

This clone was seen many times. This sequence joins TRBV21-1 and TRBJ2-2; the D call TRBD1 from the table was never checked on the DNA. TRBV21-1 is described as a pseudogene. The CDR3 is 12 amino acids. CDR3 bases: TGTGCCAGCAGCAAACAGGCCGGGGAGCTGTTTTTT. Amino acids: CASSKQAGELFF.

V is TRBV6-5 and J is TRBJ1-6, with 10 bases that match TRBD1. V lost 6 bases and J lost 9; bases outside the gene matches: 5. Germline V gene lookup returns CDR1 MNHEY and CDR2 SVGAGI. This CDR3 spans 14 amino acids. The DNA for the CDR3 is TGTGCCAGCAGCCAAAGGGACAGGGGTTCACCCCTCCACTTT. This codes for CASSQRDRGSPLHF.

The CDR3 is CASSPQTSGSIKNEQFF. The CDR3 coding sequence is TGTGCCAGCTCACCACAGACTAGCGGGAGTATAAAGAATGAGCAGTTCTTC. The chain joins TRBV18 to TRBJ2-1; the match to TRBD2 covers 12 bases. The CDR3 spans 17 residues. V trimming: 1 base; J trimming: 7 bases; junction bases outside the gene matches: 8. In germline, CDR1 is KGHSH, CDR2 LQKENI.

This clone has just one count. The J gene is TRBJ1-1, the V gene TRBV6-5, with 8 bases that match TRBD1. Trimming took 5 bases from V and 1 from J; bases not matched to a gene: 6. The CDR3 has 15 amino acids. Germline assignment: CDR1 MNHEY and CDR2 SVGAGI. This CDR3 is CASSLGQGGNTEAFF. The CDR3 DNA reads TGTGCCAGCAGTCTCGGACAGGGAGGGAACACTGAAGCTTTCTTT.

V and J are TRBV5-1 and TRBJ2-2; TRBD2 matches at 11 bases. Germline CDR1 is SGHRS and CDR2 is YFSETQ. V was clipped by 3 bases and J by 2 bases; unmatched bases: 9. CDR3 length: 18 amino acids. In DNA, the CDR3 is TGCGCCAGCAGCTGGCCTAAACTAGCGGGGGCTAACACCGGGGAGCTGTTTTTT. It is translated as CASSWPKLAGANTGELFF.

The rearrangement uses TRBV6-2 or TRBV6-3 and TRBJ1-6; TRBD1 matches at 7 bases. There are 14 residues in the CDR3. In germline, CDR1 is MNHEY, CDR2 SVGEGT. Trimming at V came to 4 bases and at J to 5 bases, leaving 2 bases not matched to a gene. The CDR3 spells CASSLQGHNSPLHF. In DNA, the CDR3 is TGTGCCAGCAGTTTACAGGGGCATAATTCACCCCTCCACTTT.

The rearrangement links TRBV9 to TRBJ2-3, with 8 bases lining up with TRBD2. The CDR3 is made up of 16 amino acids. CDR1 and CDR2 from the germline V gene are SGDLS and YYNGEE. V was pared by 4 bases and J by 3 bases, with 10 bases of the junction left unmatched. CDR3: CASSLRAGEGTDTQYF. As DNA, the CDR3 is TGTGCCAGCAGCCTACGAGCGGGAGAGGGGACAGATACGCAGTATTTT.

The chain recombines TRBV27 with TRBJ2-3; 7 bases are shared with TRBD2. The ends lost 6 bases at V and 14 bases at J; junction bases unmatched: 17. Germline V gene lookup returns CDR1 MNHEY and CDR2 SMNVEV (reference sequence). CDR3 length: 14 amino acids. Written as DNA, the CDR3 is TGTGCCAGCAGCCCACTACTGGGGAGTAGCGGGTGGTATTTT. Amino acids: CASSPLLGSSGWYF.

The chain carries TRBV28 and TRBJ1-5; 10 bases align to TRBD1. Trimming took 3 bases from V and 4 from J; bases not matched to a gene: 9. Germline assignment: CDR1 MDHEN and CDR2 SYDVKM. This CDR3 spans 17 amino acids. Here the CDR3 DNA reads TGTGCCAGCAGTTTTGGACAGGGGGATCGTTGGAATCAGCCCCAGCATTTT. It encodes CASSFGQGDRWNQPQHF.

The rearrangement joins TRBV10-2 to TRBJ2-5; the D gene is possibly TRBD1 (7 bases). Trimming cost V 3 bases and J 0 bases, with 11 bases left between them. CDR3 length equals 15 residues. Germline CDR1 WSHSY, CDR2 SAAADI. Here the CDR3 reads CASSEAGGYQETQYF. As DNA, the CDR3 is TGCGCCAGCAGTGAAGCAGGGGGGTACCAAGAGACCCAGTACTTC.

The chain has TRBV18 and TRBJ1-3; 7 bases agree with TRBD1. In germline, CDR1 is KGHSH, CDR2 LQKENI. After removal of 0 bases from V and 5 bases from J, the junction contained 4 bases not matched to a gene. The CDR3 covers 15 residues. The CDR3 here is CASSPPGDRRNTIYF. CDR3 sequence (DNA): TGTGCCAGCTCACCACCGGGGGACAGAAGAAACACCATATATTTT.

The CDR3 sequence is CASSRTVTGLGAFF. Written as DNA, the CDR3 is TGTGCCAGCAGCCGGACGGTGACAGGGCTTGGCGCTTTCTTT. The J gene is TRBJ1-1, the V gene TRBV7-2; 7 bases agree with TRBD1. The trim removed 5 bases at V and 11 bases at J, leaving 14 bases unmatched. Germline CDR1 SGHTA, CDR2 FQGNSA. The CDR3 consists of 14 residues.

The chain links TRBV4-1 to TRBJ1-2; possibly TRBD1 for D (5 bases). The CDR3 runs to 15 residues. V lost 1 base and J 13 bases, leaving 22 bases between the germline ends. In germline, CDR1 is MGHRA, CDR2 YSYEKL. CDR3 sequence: CASSQAGRVDPGGTF. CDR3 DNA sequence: TGCGCCAGCAGCCAAGCGGGCAGGGTTGATCCCGGGGGCACCTTC.

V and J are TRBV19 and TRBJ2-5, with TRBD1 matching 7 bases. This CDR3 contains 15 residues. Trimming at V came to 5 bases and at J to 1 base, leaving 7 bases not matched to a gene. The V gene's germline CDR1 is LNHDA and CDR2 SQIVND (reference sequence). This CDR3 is CASSPGQQVQETQYF. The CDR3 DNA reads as TGTGCCAGTAGTCCGGGACAGCAGGTCCAAGAGACCCAGTACTTC.